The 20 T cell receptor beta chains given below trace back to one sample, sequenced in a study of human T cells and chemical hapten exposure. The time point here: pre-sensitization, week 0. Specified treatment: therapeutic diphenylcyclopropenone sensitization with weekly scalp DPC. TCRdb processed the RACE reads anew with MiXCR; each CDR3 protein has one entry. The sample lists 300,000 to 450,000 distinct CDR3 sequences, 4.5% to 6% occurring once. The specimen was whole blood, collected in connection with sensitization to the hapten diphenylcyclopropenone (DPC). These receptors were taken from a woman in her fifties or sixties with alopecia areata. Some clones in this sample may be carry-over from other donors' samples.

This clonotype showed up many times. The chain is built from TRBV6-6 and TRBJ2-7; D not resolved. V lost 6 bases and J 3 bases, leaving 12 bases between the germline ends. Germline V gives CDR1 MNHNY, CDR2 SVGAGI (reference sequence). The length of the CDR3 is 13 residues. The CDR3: CASSLSGVYEQYF. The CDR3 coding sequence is TGTGCCAGCAGCCTTAGTGGTGTCTACGAGCAGTACTTC.

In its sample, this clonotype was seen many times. CDR3: CASSYAAGADTQYF. The CDR3 DNA is TGTGCCAGCAGTTACGCAGCGGGAGCAGATACGCAGTATTTT. The chain links TRBV6-2 or TRBV6-3 to TRBJ2-3, with TRBD2 identical over 8 bases. The CDR3 length is 14 residues. The germline CDR1 and CDR2 sequences are MNHEY and SVGEGT. Unmatched junction bases numbered 2, after V lost 2 bases and J lost 4 bases.

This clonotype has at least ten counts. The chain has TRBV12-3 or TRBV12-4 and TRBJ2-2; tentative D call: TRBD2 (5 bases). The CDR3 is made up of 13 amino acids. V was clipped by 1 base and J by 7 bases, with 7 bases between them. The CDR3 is CASSLGGVGELFF. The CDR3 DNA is TGTGCCAGCAGTTTAGGGGGAGTCGGGGAGCTGTTTTTT.

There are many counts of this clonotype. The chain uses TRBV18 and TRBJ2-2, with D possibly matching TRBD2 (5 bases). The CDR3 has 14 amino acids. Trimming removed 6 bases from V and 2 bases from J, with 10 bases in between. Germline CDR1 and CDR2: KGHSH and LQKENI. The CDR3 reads CASSPGSNTGELFF. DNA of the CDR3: TGTGCCAGCTCGCCTGGGAGTAACACCGGGGAGCTGTTTTTT.

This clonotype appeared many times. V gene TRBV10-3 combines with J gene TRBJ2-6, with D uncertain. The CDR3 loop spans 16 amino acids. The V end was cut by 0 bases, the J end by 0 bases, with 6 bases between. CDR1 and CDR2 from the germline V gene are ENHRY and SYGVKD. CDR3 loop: CAISESHSSGANVLTF. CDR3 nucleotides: TGTGCCATCAGTGAGTCGCATTCCTCTGGGGCCAACGTCCTGACTTTC.

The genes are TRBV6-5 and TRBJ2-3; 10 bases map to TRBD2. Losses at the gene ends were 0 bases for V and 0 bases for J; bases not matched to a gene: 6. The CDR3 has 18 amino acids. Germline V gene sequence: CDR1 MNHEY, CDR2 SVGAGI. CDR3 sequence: CASSYSISSGGSTDTQYF. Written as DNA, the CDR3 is TGTGCCAGCAGTTACTCGATCTCTAGCGGGGGAAGCACAGATACGCAGTATTTT.

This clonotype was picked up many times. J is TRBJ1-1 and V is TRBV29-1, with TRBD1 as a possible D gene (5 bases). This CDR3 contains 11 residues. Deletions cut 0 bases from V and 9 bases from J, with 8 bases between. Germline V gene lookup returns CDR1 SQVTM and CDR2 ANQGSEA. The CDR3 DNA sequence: TGCAGCGTTGAAGAGCAGGGTAAAGCTTTCTTT. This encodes CSVEEQGKAFF.

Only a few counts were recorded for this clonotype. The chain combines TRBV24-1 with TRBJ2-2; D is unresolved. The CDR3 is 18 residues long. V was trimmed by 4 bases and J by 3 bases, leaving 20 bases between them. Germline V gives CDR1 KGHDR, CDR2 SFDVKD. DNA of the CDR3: TGTGCCACCAGTGACCGACCTTGGGCAGGTCACTACACCGGGGAGCTGTTTTTT. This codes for CATSDRPWAGHYTGELFF.

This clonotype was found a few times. DNA for the CDR3: TGCGCCAGCAGCTTGGCTCAGGAACACTCCCGGGGCTACACCTTC. Translating it yields CASSLAQEHSRGYTF. The chain joins TRBV5-1 to TRBJ1-2, with D hard to call. There are 15 residues in the CDR3. CDR1 and CDR2 from the germline V gene are SGHRS and YFSETQ. Trimming took 0 bases from V and 8 from J, leaving 17 bases between them.

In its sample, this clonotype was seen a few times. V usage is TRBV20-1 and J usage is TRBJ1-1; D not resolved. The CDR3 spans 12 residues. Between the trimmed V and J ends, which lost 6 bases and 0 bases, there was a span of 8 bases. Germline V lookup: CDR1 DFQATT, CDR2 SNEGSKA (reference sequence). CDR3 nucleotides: TGCAGTGCCCCAACTGTGAACACTGAAGCTTTCTTT. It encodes CSAPTVNTEAFF.

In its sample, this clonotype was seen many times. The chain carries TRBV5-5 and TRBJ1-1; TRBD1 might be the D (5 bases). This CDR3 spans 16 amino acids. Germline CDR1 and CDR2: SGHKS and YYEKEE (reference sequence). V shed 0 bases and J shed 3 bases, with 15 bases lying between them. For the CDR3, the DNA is TGTGCCAGCAGCTTGGCCGAGGGGAGTGAGGACACTGAAGCTTTCTTT. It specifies CASSLAEGSEDTEAFF. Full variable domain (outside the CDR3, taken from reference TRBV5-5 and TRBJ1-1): DAGVTQSPTHLIKTRGQQVTLRCSPISGHKSVSWYQQVLGQGPQFIFQYYEKEERGRGNFPDRFSARQFPNYSSELNVNALLLGDSALYLCASSLAEGSEDTEAFFGQGTRLTVV.

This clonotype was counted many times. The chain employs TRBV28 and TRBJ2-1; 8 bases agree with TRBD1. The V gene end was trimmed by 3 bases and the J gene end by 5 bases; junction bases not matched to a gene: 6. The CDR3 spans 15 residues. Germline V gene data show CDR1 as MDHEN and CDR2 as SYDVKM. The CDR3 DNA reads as TGTGCCAGCAGTTTCCGAGACAGGGGCAACAATGAGCAGTTCTTC. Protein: CASSFRDRGNNEQFF.

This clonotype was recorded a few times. The CDR3 DNA reads TGTGCCAGCAGGCGGGGAGCGGGCCGTTCCTACGAGCAGTACTTC. It codes for CASRRGAGRSYEQYF. The genes are TRBV28 and TRBJ2-7, with D tentatively TRBD2 (6 bases). The V and J ends lost 6 bases and 1 base respectively, with 16 bases between them. This CDR3 region has 15 residues. The germline CDR1 and CDR2 sequences are MDHEN and SYDVKM. The full variable domain, with the rest looked up from reference TRBV28 and TRBJ2-7, is DVKVTQSSRYLVKRTGEKVFLECVQDMDHENMFWYRQDPGLGLRLIYFSYDVKMKEKGDIPEGYSVSREKKERFSLILESASTNQTSMYLCASRRGAGRSYEQYFGPGTRLTVT.

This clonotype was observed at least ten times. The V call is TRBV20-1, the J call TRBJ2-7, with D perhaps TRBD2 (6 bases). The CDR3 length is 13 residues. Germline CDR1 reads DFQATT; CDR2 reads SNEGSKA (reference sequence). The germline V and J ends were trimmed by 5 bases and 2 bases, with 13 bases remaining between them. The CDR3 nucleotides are TGCAGTGCTGACGGGAGTAGGACCTACGAGCAGTACTTC. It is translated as CSADGSRTYEQYF.

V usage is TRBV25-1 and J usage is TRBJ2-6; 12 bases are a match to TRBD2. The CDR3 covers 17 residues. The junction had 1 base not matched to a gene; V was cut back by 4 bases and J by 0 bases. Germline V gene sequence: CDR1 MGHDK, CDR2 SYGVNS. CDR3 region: CASSGTSGISGANVLTF. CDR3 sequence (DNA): TGTGCCAGCAGTGGGACTAGCGGGATCTCTGGGGCCAACGTCCTGACTTTC.

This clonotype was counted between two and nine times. For the CDR3, the DNA is TGTGCCAGCACCCTCGGCCCCCAAGAGACCCAGTACTTC. Residues: CASTLGPQETQYF. The chain joins TRBV7-8 to TRBJ2-5, with D unclear. CDR3 length equals 13 residues. The V end lost 7 bases, the J end lost 1 base, and 10 bases lay between the germline ends. The germline V gene encodes CDR1 SGHVS and CDR2 FQNEAQ.

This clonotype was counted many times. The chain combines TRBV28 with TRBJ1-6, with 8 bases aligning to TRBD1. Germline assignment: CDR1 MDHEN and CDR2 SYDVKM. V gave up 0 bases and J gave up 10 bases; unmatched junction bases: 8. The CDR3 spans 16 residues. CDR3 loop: CASSLWVQGVGSPLHF. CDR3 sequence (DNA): TGTGCCAGCAGTTTATGGGTACAGGGGGTAGGATCACCCCTCCACTTT. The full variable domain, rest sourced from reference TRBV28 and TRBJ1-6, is DVKVTQSSRYLVKRTGEKVFLECVQDMDHENMFWYRQDPGLGLRLIYFSYDVKMKEKGDIPEGYSVSREKKERFSLILESASTNQTSMYLCASSLWVQGVGSPLHFGNGTRLTVT.

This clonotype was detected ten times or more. The CDR3 protein is CASSSTGDQPQHF. CDR3 nucleotide sequence: TGTGCCAGCAGTTCGACAGGGGATCAGCCCCAGCATTTT. The J gene is TRBJ1-5, the V gene TRBV12-3 or TRBV12-4, with TRBD1 matching over 8 bases. This CDR3 has 13 amino acids. With 4 bases clipped from V and 5 bases from J, the junction kept 1 base outside the gene matches.

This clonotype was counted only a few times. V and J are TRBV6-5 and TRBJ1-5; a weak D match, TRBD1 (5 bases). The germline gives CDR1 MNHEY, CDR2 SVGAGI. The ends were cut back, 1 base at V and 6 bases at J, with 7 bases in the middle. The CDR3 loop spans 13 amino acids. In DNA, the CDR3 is TGTGCCAGCAGTTACTTGGGGGGTCAGCCCCAGCATTTT. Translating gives CASSYLGGQPQHF.

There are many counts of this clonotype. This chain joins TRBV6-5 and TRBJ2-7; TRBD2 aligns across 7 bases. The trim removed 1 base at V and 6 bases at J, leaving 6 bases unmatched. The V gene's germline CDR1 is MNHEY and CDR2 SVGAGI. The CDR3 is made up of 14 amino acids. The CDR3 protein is CASSYYQGGSEQYF. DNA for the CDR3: TGTGCCAGCAGTTACTATCAGGGAGGGTCCGAGCAGTACTTC.